This T cell receptor (beta chain) was captured in a study of T cells in Graves' hyperthyroidism and ophthalmopathy. V lost 6 bases to trimming and J lost 5 bases; unmatched junction nucleotides: 16. Germline V gives CDR1 SGHTA, CDR2 FQGTGA. The CDR3 sequence is 17 residues long. Uncontrolled infection, other autoimmune disease, pregnancy or lactation excluded patients. Clinical symptoms, serum thyroxine and TRAb, thyroid ultrasound and orbital computed tomography together formed the diagnostic basis. PBMCs came from over 8.5 ml fresh peripheral blood. Amplified TCR beta CDR3 regions came from RNA transcripts. When the TCR CDR3 underwent first-round RT-PCR, the HTBI primer set was used. TCRdb reprocessed the multiplex PCR reads with MiXCR, giving one entry per CDR3 protein. The sample records approximately 380,000 distinct CDR3 sequences, roughly 13% being singletons. This clonotype was seen only a few times.

The receptor was isolated from a man aged 50 or older with Graves' ophthalmopathy. The chain has TRBV7-3 and TRBJ1-5; 7 bases are shared with TRBD1. Sequences were obtained from blood. In DNA, the CDR3 is TGTGCCAGCAGACACGTTTACAGGGGTCCCCAGGATCAGCCCCAGCATTTT. Translated: CASRHVYRGPQDQPQHF.